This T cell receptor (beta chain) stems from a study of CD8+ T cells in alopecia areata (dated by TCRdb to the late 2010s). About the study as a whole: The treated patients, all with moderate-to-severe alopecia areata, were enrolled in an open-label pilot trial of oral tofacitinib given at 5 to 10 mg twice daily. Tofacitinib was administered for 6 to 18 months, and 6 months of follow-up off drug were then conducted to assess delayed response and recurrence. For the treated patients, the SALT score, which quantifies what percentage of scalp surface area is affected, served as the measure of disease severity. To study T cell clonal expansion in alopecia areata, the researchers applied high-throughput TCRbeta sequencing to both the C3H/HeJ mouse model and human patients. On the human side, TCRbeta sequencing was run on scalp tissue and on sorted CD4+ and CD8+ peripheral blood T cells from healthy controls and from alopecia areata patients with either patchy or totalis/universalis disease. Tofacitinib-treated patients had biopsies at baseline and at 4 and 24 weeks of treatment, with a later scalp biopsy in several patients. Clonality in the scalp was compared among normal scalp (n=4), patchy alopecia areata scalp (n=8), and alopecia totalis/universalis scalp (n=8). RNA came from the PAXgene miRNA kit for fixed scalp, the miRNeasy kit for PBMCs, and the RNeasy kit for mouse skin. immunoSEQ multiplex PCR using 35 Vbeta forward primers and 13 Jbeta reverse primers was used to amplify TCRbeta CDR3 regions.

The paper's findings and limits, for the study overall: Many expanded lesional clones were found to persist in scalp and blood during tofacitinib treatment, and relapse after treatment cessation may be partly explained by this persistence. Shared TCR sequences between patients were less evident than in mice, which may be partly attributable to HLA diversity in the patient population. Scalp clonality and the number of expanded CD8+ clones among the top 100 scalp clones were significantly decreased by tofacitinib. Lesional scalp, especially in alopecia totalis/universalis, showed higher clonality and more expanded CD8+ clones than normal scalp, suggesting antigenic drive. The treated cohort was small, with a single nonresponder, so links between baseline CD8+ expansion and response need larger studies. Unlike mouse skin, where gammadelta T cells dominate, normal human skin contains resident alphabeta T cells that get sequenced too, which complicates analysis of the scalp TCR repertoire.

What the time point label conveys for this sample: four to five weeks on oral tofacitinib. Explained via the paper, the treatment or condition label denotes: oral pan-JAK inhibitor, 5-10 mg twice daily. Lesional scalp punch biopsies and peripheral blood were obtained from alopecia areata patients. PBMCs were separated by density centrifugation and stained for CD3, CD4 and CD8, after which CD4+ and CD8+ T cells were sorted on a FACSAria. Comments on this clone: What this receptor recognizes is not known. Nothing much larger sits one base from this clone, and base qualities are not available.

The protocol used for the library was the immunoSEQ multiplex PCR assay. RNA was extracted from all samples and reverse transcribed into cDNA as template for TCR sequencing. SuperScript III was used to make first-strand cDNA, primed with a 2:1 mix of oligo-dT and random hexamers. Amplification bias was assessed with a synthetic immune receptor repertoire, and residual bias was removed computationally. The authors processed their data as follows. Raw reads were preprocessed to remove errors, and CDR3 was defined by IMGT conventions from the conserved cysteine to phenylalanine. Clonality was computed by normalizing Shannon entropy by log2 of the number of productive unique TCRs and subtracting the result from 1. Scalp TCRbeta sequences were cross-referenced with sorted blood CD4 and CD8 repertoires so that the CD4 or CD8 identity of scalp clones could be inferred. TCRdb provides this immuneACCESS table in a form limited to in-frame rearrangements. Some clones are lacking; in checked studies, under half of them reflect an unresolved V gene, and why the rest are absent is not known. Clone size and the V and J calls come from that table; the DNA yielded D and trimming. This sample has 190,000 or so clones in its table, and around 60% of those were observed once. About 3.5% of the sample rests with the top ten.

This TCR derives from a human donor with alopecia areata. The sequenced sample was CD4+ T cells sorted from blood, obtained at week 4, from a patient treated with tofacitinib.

The DNA sequence reads TGCAGCGTGGCCCACGCACTTTCTAGCGGGGGTGTCATTGAGACCCAGTACTTC. Its protein is CSVAHALSSGGVIETQYF. The receptor chain draws on TRBV29-1 and TRBJ2-5, with TRBD2 identical over 10 junction bases. Measured from the cysteine to the phenylalanine, the CDR3 is 18 residues long. Kept here is only the CDR3 DNA, which spans 54 bases and is read in frame from base 1. CDR1 SQVTM and CDR2 ANQGSEA are derived from the germline V gene. Trimming takes 6 bases off V and 5 bases off J; junction bases not matched to a gene: 21.